This T cell receptor (beta chain) derives from a study of T cell responses to AZD1222 COVID-19 vaccine. General observations from the study: Two AZD1222 administrations were followed by greater Spike-specific TCR breadth and depth. Baseline serology detected seropositivity in only a handful of AZD1222 recipients. Spike-spanning, vaccine-associated CD4 TCRs were dominant at 160-218 and 743-854. In a largely white British group with more females than males, clonal diversity was possibly underestimated.

To note about this clone: Antigen specificity is unknown.

This CDR3 is built from 13 residues. Germline CDR1 reads SGHDN; CDR2 reads FVKESK. The V gene lost 6 bases and the J gene lost 6 bases, with 11 bases spanning the gap. The assay was immunoSEQ multiplex PCR, and TCRdb's table has in-frame clones only and misses some. The sample has roughly 180,000 clones; roughly 91% are singletons. Sequenced material: peripheral blood, taken 28 days after the second AZD1222 dose. The clonotype was recovered from an adult who received the AZD1222 COVID-19 vaccine. The gene calls are TRBV14 and TRBJ2-2; no reliable D call. CDR3 sequence reads: CASSPLRSGELFF. The CDR3 region has the DNA TGTGCCAGCAGTCCTCTGAGGTCCGGGGAGCTGTTTTTT.